Each of the 20 T cell receptor beta chains below was sequenced from the same sample in a study of blood T cells in healthy people across ages (dated by TCRdb to the mid-2010s). The library came from 5' RACE. The sequencing machine was an Illumina HiSeq 2500. A second roughly 6 to 11 cycle PCR used a sample-barcoded 5' primer and a J-beta primer mix. TCRdb itself trimmed the public reads at Q25 with fastp, ran MiXCR and retained productive beta chains. CDR3 protein duplicates are merged, each entry listing the most common genes and DNA. A total of approximately 900,000 distinct CDR3 sequences appear in this sample, around 46% of them only once. The ten largest account for roughly 13% of the sample. Specimen: blood. These receptors came from a young man in good health.

The rearrangement links TRBV19 to TRBJ2-7; unclear D gene. In germline, CDR1 is LNHDA, CDR2 SQIVND (reference sequence). The CDR3 is 17 amino acids. The ends were cut back, 4 bases at V and 3 bases at J, with 22 bases in the middle. CDR3 bases: TGTGCCAGTAGTAGCGTGGGAACACTGCGTGGTAGCTACGAGCAGTACTTC. Its translation is CASSSVGTLRGSYEQYF. The full variable domain, in which reference TRBV19 and TRBJ2-7 provide the parts outside the CDR3, is DGGITQSPKYLFRKEGQNVTLSCEQNLNHDAMYWYRQDPGQGLRLIYYSQIVNDFQKGDIAEGYSVSREKKESFPLTVTSAQKNPTAFYLCASSSVGTLRGSYEQYFGPGTRLTVT.

The table lists this clonotype with a few counts. CDR3: CASSQDKLAGTTDTQYF. The DNA of the CDR3 is TGTGCCAGCAGCCAAGATAAACTAGCGGGGACCACAGATACGCAGTATTTT. The rearrangement uses TRBV4-2 and TRBJ2-3, with TRBD2 matching over 10 bases. V shed 0 bases, J shed 2 bases, and the junction held 5 bases outside the gene matches. Germline lookup yields CDR1 LGHNA and CDR2 YNFKEQ. This CDR3 is built from 17 residues.

The V and J genes are TRBV20-1 and TRBJ2-5; 8 bases are a match to TRBD1. The length of the CDR3 is 15 residues. Germline lookup yields CDR1 DFQATT and CDR2 SNEGSKA (reference sequence). V was pared by 6 bases and J by 3 bases, with 12 bases of the junction left unmatched. The CDR3 is CSALRRDRWKETQYF. CDR3 DNA: TGCAGTGCCTTAAGAAGGGACAGGTGGAAAGAGACCCAGTACTTC.

This clonotype was counted ten times or more. The genes are TRBV11-2 and TRBJ2-5, with 7 bases identical to TRBD2. The CDR3 covers 17 residues. The V gene's germline CDR1 is SGHAT and CDR2 FQNNGV. V dropped 1 base and J dropped 3; count of bases not matched to a gene: 11. The CDR3 protein is CASSLGLAGVGEETQYF. For the CDR3, the DNA is TGTGCCAGCAGCTTAGGACTCGCGGGGGTTGGGGAAGAGACCCAGTACTTC.

This clonotype has a count of ten or more. At one end, the junction sequence differs from germline, possibly due to a read error. The chain recombines TRBV12-3 or TRBV12-4 with TRBJ2-7, with TRBD2 matching over 8 bases. The CDR3 extends over 14 amino acids. CDR3 amino acids: CASSLGTSGYEQYF. As DNA, the CDR3 is TGTGCCAGCAGCTTAGGAACTAGCGGCTACGAGCAGTACTTC.

In this sample, this clonotype turned up a few times. The V call is TRBV7-9, the J call TRBJ2-7; D gene uncertain. This CDR3 has 17 residues. Germline V gives CDR1 SEHNR, CDR2 FQNEAQ (reference sequence). V was pared by 2 bases and J by 0 bases, with 17 bases between. Here the CDR3 DNA reads TGTGCCAGCAGCTTAATCCCACCAGGCCTGAGCTCCTACGAGCAGTACTTC. Residues: CASSLIPPGLSSYEQYF.

The V gene is TRBV12-3 or TRBV12-4, the J gene TRBJ2-3, with D unclear. Trimming stripped 5 bases from V and 8 bases from J, with 11 bases between. The CDR3 totals 12 residues. In DNA form, the CDR3 reads TGTGCCAGCAGTCCGTTGGTTGGTACGCAGTATTTT. Its protein is CASSPLVGTQYF.

The genes are TRBV20-1 and TRBJ2-3; the D is unclear. This CDR3 is 14 amino acids long. V shed 8 bases and J shed 0 bases, with 15 bases lying between them. Germline loops: CDR1 DFQATT, CDR2 SNEGSKA (reference sequence). The CDR3 DNA reads as TGCAGTACTAAAGACCCAATAAGCACAGATACGCAGTATTTT. Translated: CSTKDPISTDTQYF.

This rearrangement joins TRBV7-9 to TRBJ1-2; possible D gene TRBD1, 5 bases. The ends were cut back, 6 bases at V and 8 bases at J, with 13 bases in the middle. CDR1 SEHNR and CDR2 FQNEAQ come from the germline V gene (reference sequence). The CDR3 is made up of 12 amino acids. As DNA, the CDR3 is TGTGCCAGCAGATTGGCGGGGGGAGGCTACACCTTC. Translating gives CASRLAGGGYTF.

The chain joins TRBV12-3 or TRBV12-4 to TRBJ1-5; weak D call: TRBD1 (6 bases). The CDR3 loop spans 17 amino acids. V was shortened by 3 bases and J by 1 base, with 16 bases between the two germline ends. The CDR3 DNA reads as TGTGCCAGCAGTTTCGGCAGGGACATAGCCAGCAATCAGCCCCAGCATTTT. Translation gives CASSFGRDIASNQPQHF.

V and J are TRBV20-1 and TRBJ2-1; TRBD2 aligns across 15 bases. The CDR3 spans 15 residues. In germline, CDR1 is DFQATT, CDR2 SNEGSKA (reference sequence). Unmatched junction bases numbered 4, after V lost 3 bases and J lost 7 bases. CDR3 DNA: TGCAGTGCTAGCCCTGGGACTAGCGGGGGGAATGAGCAGTTCTTC. It encodes CSASPGTSGGNEQFF.

This chain joins TRBV10-3 and TRBJ1-5; D not resolved. Trimming cost V 0 bases and J 2 bases, with 2 bases left between them. Looked up from germline, CDR1 is ENHRY and CDR2 is SYGVKD. This CDR3 has 13 residues. For the CDR3, the DNA is TGTGCCATCAGTGAGTCGGGCAATCAGCCCCAGCATTTT. Protein: CAISESGNQPQHF.

This clonotype was detected a few times. The chain recombines TRBV6-6 with TRBJ2-1; D unresolved. Looked up from germline, CDR1 is MNHNY and CDR2 is SVGAGI (reference sequence). Trimming removed 1 base from V and 8 bases from J, with 6 bases in between. The CDR3 has 12 amino acids. CDR3 nucleotides: TGTGCCAGCAGTTACTTGGCATATGAGCAGTTCTTC. The encoded protein is CASSYLAYEQFF.

This clonotype was counted between two and nine times. The chain has TRBV10-3 and TRBJ1-5; tentatively, D is TRBD1 (5 bases). V lost 11 bases to trimming and J lost 4 bases, with 18 bases between them. The CDR3 totals 14 residues. Germline loops: CDR1 ENHRY, CDR2 SYGVKD. CDR3 nucleotide sequence: TGTGCCTCCAAAGAGGGACGGGAAAATCAGCCCCAGCATTTT. Translated, it gives CASKEGRENQPQHF.

V gene TRBV29-1 combines with J gene TRBJ2-5; D not resolved. CDR1 SQVTM and CDR2 ANQGSEA come from the germline V gene. The CDR3 contains 10 residues. Trimming removed 6 bases at V and 11 bases at J, with 13 bases between. The CDR3 loop is CSVSVHEQYF. The CDR3 DNA reads TGCAGCGTGTCTGTCCATGAGCAGTACTTC.

The chain carries TRBV28 and TRBJ2-1; weak D call: TRBD2 (6 bases). The DNA matches TRBJ2-7 better at its end, which makes the J call doubtful. Germline V gene sequence: CDR1 MDHEN, CDR2 SYDVKM. This CDR3 contains 12 residues. The CDR3 DNA reads as TGTGCCAGCAACCCTGGGAGGACAGAGCAGTACTTC. Protein product: CASNPGRTEQYF.

This clonotype was counted between two and nine times. V is TRBV20-1 and J is TRBJ2-1; a possible D gene is TRBD2 (5 bases). CDR1 DFQATT and CDR2 SNEGSKA come from the germline V gene (reference sequence). V dropped 3 bases and J dropped 10 bases, with 13 bases sitting between them. CDR3 length equals 12 residues. CDR3 bases: TGCAGTGCTAGTGGACCTCGGGGAGAGCAGTTCTTC. This codes for CSASGPRGEQFF.

The chain uses TRBV5-6 and TRBJ2-3; weak D call: TRBD2 (5 bases). V dropped 4 bases and J dropped 6 bases, with 21 bases sitting between them. From germline, CDR1 is SGHDT and CDR2 YYEEEE. The CDR3 sequence is 16 residues long. The CDR3 here is CASSRRTQRTGDTQYF. In DNA form, the CDR3 reads TGTGCCAGCAGCCGCCGGACTCAACGCACCGGGGATACGCAGTATTTT.

The rearrangement uses TRBV6-5 and TRBJ2-7, with D possibly matching TRBD1 (5 bases). V was trimmed by 10 bases and J by 4 bases, leaving 14 bases between them. CDR3 length equals 12 residues. CDR1 MNHEY and CDR2 SVGAGI come from the germline V gene. The CDR3 is CATSGNVYEQYF. CDR3 nucleotide sequence: TGTGCCACCTCAGGGAACGTTTACGAGCAGTACTTC.

V is TRBV20-1 and J is TRBJ1-6; no definite D call. Trimming shortened V by 6 bases and J by 7 bases, and 13 bases separated the two germline ends. There are 13 residues in the CDR3. Germline CDR1 is DFQATT and CDR2 is SNEGSKA (reference sequence). CDR3 bases: TGCAGTGCAAAGGATAGGGAGAATTCACCCCTCCACTTT. It encodes CSAKDRENSPLHF.